The entry below describes one TCR beta chain. Its antigen is currently not known. Qualities for individual bases were not recorded, and no much larger clone is one base off. Synovial fluid samples were paired with blood samples taken from the same ankylosing spondylitis patients. This sample is drawn from a study of CD8 T cells in ankylosing spondylitis (dated by TCRdb to 2016 to 2017). Background for the entire study: To find TCR variants linked to disease, the study profiled T cell receptor beta repertoires in ankylosing spondylitis patients and healthy donors. The whole study cohort included some 100 healthy donors and 20 to 30 ankylosing spondylitis patients. Peripheral blood samples were taken, and synovial fluid was additionally collected from ankylosing spondylitis patients. Results and caveats for the whole study, not just this receptor: The disease-linked clones were reported as significantly enriched in matched synovial fluid samples from ankylosing spondylitis patients. A TCR beta motif of several highly homologous amino acid variants appeared characteristic of blood from ankylosing spondylitis patients. Some motif variants were previously reported in synovial fluid and blood of reactive arthritis patients, suggesting common disease-initiation mechanisms. The disease-linked clones showed a CD8+ phenotype and occurred at relatively low frequencies in peripheral blood.

The germline V gene yields LGHNA for CDR1 and YSLEER for CDR2. A distance of 7 bases separates the germline ends of V and J, which lose 4 bases and 2 bases respectively. The CDR3, cysteine through phenylalanine, is 13 amino acids long. Of the read, only the CDR3 DNA is kept; its 39 bases are in frame from base 1. The sequencer listed for this sample is Illumina HiSeq 2500. Quantitative 5'-RACE with molecular barcodes was the method used to prepare the TCR beta libraries. In the original analysis: A new computational method, built on a probabilistic model of VDJ rearrangement, was used to identify disease-linked TCR variants. The raw public data were reprocessed by TCRdb itself: fastp quality trimming at Q25, MiXCR clonotype calling, in-frame beta chains only. Records with the same CDR3 protein are collapsed into one entry carrying the most frequent genes and DNA. TCRdb assigned the V and J calls; the authors' analysis was not used. This sample holds 110,000 to 150,000 distinct CDR3 sequences; roughly 7.7% were observed only once. Jointly, the top ten make up less than 7.5% of the sample.

This clonotype was sampled from a male donor with ankylosing spondylitis. The sequencing input was synovial fluid, either unsorted or a sorted T cell fraction (not recorded which). The chain joins TRBV4-3 to TRBJ2-3, with the D gene not confidently named. The CDR3 sequence is CASSLAHTDTQYF. Read as DNA, the sequence is TGCGCCAGCAGCCTAGCCCACACAGATACGCAGTATTTT.